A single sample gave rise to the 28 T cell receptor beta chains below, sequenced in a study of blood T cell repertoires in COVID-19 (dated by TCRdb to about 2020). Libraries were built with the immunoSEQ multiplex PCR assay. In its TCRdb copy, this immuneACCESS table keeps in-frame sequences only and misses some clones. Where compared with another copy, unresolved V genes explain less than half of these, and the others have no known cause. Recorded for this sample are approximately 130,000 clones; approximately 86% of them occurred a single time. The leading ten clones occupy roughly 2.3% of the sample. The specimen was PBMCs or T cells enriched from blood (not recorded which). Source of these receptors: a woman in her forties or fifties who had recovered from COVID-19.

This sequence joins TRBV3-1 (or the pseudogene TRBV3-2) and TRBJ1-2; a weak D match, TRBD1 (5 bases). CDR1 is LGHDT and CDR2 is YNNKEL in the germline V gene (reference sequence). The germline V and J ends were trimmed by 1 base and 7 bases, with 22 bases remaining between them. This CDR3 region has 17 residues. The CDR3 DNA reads TGTGCCAGCAGCCAAGTACCCGGACAAAGGGGCTTCTCTGGCTACACCTTC. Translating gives CASSQVPGQRGFSGYTF.

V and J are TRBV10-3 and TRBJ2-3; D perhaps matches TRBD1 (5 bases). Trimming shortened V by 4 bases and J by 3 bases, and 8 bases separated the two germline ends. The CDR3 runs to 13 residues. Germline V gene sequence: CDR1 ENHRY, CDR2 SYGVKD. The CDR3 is CAISGAGTDTQYF. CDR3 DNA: TGTGCCATCAGTGGTGCAGGGACAGATACGCAGTATTTT.

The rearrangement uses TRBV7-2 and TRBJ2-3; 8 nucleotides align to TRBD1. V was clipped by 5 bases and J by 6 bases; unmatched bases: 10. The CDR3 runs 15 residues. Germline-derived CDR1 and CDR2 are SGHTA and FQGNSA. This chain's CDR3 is CASSARQGPADTQYF. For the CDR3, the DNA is TGTGCCAGCAGCGCACGACAGGGGCCGGCGGATACGCAGTATTTT.

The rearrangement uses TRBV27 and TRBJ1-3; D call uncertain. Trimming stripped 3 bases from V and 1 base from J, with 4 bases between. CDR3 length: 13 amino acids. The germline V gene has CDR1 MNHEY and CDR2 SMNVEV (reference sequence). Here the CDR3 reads CASSFLSGNTIYF. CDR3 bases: TGTGCCAGCAGTTTTCTATCTGGAAACACCATATATTTT.

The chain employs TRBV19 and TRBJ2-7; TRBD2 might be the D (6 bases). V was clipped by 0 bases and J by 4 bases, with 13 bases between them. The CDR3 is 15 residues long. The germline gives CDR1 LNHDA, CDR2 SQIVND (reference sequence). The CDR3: CASSIDGGSPYEQYF. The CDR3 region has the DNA TGTGCCAGTAGTATAGACGGGGGTTCCCCTTACGAGCAGTACTTC. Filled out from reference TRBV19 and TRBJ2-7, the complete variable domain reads DGGITQSPKYLFRKEGQNVTLSCEQNLNHDAMYWYRQDPGQGLRLIYYSQIVNDFQKGDIAEGYSVSREKKESFPLTVTSAQKNPTAFYLCASSIDGGSPYEQYFGPGTRLTVT.

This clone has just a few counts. The CDR3 DNA reads TGTGCCAGCAGTCGCGGGACCGACCTTCAGTACTTC. Its protein product is CASSRGTDLQYF. The chain employs TRBV12-3 or TRBV12-4 and TRBJ2-4, with D possibly matching TRBD2 (6 bases). The CDR3 runs 12 residues. V lost 5 bases and J 11 bases, leaving 13 bases between the germline ends.

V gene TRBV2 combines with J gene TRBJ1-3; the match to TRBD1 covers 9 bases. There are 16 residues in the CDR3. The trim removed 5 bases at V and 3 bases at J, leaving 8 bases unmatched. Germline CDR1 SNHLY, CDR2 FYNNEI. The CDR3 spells CASSSTLGQGGNTIYF. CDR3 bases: TGTGCCAGCAGTTCAACCTTGGGACAGGGTGGAAACACCATATATTTT.

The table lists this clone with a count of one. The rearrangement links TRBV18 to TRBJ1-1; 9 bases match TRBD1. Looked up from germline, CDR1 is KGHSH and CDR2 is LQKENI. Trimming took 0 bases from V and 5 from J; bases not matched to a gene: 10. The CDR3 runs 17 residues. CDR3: CASSPPSGGQGLTEAFF. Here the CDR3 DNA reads TGTGCCAGCTCACCACCGAGTGGGGGACAGGGACTTACTGAAGCTTTCTTT.

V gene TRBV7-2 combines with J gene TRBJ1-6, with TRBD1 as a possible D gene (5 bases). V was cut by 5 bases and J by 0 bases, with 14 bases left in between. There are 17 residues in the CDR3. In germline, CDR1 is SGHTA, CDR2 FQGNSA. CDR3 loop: CASSMAGGSSYNSPLHF. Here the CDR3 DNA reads TGTGCCAGCAGCATGGCCGGGGGGAGCTCCTATAATTCACCCCTCCACTTT.

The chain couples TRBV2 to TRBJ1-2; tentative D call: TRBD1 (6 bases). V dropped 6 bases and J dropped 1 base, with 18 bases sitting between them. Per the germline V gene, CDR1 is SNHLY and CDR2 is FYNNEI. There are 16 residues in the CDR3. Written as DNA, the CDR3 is TGTGCCAGCAGCCCCGGCCCGGGGGGCGGTAACTATGGCTACACCTTC. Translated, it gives CASSPGPGGGNYGYTF.

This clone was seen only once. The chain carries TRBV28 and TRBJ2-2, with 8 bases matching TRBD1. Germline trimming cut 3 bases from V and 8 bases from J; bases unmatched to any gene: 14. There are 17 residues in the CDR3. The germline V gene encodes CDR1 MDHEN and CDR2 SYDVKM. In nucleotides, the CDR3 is TGTGCCAGCAGTTTGGCCCCCCCGGGACAGGTGGGGGGGGAGCTGTTTTTT. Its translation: CASSLAPPGQVGGELFF.

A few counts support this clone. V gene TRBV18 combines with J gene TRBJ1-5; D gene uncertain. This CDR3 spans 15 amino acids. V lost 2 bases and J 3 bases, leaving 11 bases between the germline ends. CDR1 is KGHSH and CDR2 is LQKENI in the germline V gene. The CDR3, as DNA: TGTGCCAGCTCACCAGCCGGGAGCTTCAATCAGCCCCAGCATTTT. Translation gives CASSPAGSFNQPQHF.

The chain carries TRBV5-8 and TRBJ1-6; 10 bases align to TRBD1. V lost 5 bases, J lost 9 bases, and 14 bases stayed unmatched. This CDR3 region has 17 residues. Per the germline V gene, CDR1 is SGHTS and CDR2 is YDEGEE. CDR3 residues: CASSNRQGAIWGSPLHF. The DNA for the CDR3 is TGTGCCAGCAGTAATAGACAGGGGGCGATTTGGGGTTCACCCCTCCACTTT.

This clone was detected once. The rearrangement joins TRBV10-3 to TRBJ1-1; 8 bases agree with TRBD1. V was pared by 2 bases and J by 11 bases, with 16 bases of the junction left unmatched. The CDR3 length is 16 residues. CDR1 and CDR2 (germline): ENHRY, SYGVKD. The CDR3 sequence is CAISESGRGLLGEAFF. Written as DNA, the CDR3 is TGTGCCATCAGTGAGAGCGGCAGGGGGCTTCTAGGAGAGGCTTTCTTT.

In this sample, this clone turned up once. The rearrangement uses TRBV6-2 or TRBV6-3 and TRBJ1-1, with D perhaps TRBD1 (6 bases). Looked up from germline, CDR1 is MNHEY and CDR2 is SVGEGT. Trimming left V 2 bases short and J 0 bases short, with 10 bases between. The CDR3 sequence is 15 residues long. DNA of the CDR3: TGTGCCAGCAGTTACGGGACACTAATGAACACTGAAGCTTTCTTT. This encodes CASSYGTLMNTEAFF.

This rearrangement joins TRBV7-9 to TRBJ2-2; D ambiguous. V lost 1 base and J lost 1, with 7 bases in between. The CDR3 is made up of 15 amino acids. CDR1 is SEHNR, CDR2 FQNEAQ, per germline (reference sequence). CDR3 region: CASSLVPRNTGELFF. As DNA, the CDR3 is TGTGCCAGCAGCTTAGTTCCCAGGAACACCGGGGAGCTGTTTTTT.

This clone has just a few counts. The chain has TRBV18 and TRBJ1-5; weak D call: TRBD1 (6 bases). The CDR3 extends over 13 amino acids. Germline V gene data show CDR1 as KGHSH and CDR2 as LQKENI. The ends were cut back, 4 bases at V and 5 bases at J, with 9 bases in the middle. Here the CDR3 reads CASSRGQDQPQHF. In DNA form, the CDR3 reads TGTGCCAGCTCACGGGGGCAAGATCAGCCCCAGCATTTT.

The CDR3 here is CASSAPGVSYNEQFF. DNA for the CDR3: TGTGCCAGCAGCGCCCCGGGGGTCAGCTACAATGAGCAGTTCTTC. The genes are TRBV9 and TRBJ2-1, with TRBD2 as a possible D gene (6 bases). Trimming stripped 3 bases from V and 3 bases from J, with 13 bases between. Germline CDR1 and CDR2: SGDLS and YYNGEE. CDR3 length equals 15 residues.

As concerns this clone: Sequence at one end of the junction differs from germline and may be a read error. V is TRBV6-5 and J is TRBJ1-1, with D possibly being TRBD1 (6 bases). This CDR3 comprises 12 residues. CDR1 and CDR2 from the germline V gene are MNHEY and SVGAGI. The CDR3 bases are TGTGCCAGCAGAAACAGGGTACCTGAGGCTTTCTTT. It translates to CASRNRVPEAFF.

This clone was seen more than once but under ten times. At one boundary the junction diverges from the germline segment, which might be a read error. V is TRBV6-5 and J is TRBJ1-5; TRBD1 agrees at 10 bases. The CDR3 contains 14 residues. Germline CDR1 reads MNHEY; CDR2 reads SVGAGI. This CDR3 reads CASSLTGGNQPQHF. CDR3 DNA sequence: TGTGCCAGCAGCTTGACAGGGGGCAACCAGCCCCAGCATTTT.

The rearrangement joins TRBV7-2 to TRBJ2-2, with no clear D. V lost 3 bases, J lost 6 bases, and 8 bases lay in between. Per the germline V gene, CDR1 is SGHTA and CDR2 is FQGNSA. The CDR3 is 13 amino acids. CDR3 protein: CASSLSFPGELFF. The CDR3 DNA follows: TGTGCCAGCAGCTTGAGCTTTCCCGGGGAGCTGTTTTTT.

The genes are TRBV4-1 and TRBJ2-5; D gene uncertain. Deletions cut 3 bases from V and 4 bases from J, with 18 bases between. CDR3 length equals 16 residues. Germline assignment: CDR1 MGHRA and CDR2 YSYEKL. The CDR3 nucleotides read TGCGCCAGCAGCCACGCCCCTGGTCAGCGAGGAGAGACCCAGTACTTC. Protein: CASSHAPGQRGETQYF.

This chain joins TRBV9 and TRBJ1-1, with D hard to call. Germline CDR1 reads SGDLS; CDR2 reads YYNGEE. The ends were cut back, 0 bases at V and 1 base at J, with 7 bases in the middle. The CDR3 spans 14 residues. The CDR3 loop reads CASSVGGWNTEAFF. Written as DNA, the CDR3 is TGTGCCAGCAGCGTAGGCGGGTGGAACACTGAAGCTTTCTTT.

CDR3 sequence: CASSQEYGTQNTGELFF. For the CDR3, the DNA is TGCGCCAGCAGCCAAGAATACGGGACTCAGAACACCGGGGAGCTGTTTTTT. J is TRBJ2-2 and V is TRBV4-3, with D possibly TRBD2 on 6 matching bases. The V end lost 0 bases, the J end lost 1 base, and 12 bases lay between the germline ends. This CDR3 is built from 17 residues. Germline V gene lookup returns CDR1 LGHNA and CDR2 YSLEER.

CDR3 nucleotide sequence: TGTGCCAGCAGGGAACAGGGTAGATCTTCACCCCTCCACTTT. Encoded protein: CASREQGRSSPLHF. The gene calls are TRBV2 and TRBJ1-6; possible D gene TRBD1, 6 bases. CDR1 and CDR2 (germline): SNHLY, FYNNEI. The CDR3 loop spans 14 amino acids. The V and J ends lost 6 bases and 9 bases respectively, with 15 bases between them.

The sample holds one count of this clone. The chain's CDR3 is CASSPSNTDTQYF. In nucleotides, the CDR3 is TGTGCCAGCTCACCCTCTAACACAGATACGCAGTATTTT. The rearrangement joins TRBV18 to TRBJ2-3; no definite D call. Germline V CDR1 and CDR2: KGHSH, LQKENI. The CDR3 is 13 amino acids. The V end lost 3 bases, the J end lost 2 bases, and 6 bases lay between the germline ends. The whole variable domain, filled in from reference TRBV18 and TRBJ2-3, reads NAGVMQNPRHLVRRRGQEARLRCSPMKGHSHVYWYRQLPEEGLKFMVYLQKENIIDESGMPKERFSAEFPKEGPSILRIQQVVRGDSAAYFCASSPSNTDTQYFGPGTRLTVL.

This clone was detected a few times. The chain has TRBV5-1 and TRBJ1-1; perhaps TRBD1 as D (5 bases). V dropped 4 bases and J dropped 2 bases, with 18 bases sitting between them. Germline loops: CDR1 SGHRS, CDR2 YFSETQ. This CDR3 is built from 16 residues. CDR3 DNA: TGCGCCAGCAGCCGCGGATGGGGGGGTAGTAACACTGAAGCTTTCTTT. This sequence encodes CASSRGWGGSNTEAFF.

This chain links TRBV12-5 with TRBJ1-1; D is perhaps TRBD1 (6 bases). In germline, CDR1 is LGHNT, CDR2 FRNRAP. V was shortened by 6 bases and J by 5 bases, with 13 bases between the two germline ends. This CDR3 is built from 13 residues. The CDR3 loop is CASGPPGVTEAFF. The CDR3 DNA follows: TGTGCTAGTGGCCCACCAGGGGTGACTGAAGCTTTCTTT.